This T cell receptor beta chain was retrieved from a study of CD8 T cells in Susac syndrome. Trimming took 4 bases from V and 4 from J; bases not matched to a gene: 11. This CDR3 has 15 residues. In germline, CDR1 is SQVTM, CDR2 ANQGSEA. TEMRA cells were FACS-enriched and CD8+ and CD4+ T cells negatively isolated. Reverse transcription of roughly 0.45 to 1 ug RNA used random hexamers. Across 54 Vbeta and 13 Jbeta, immunoSEQ multiplex PCR amplified TCR beta CDR3. MiXCR was run by TCRdb on the immunoSEQ multiplex PCR reads, yielding one entry per CDR3 protein. The sample has a few hundred thousand distinct CDR3 sequences, almost 85% seen once.

The sequenced sample consisted of CD8+ T cells from PBMCs. The TCR sequence derives from a human donor with multiple sclerosis. The chain is built from TRBV29-1 and TRBJ1-2; 8 nucleotides match TRBD1. The CDR3 DNA sequence: TGCAGCGTTGGCGTGACAGGGGACAGGTCCTATGGCTACACCTTC. Translated: CSVGVTGDRSYGYTF.